This TCR beta chain was obtained from a study of cytomegalovirus exposure and HLA in healthy donors (dated by TCRdb to about 2017). The study in broad terms: According to an earlier analysis of 450 to 650 of the donors, about 179 million T cells yielded 90 million to 130 million unique TCR beta sequences and approximately 300 Gb of sequence data. An early release that covered about 600 HLA-typed donors contained around 300 gigabases of sequencing data and tens of millions of unique TCR sequences. Of the 398 genotyped donors, around 81% fell in the genetic ancestry cluster associated with self-reported Caucasian donors. The aim of the study was to test whether cataloging public T cell receptors could identify signatures of past pathogen exposure. The study profiled the T cell repertoires of 550 to 700 subjects by immunosequencing and related them to cytomegalovirus serostatus. Besides the first cohort of around 670 subjects, a separate validation cohort made up of over 95 different subjects was used. To predict cytomegalovirus infection status, the study combined high-throughput TCR immunosequencing, statistical association of individual TCRs with disease status, and machine learning. A later analysis re-analyzed previously published TCR beta repertoires from about 600 donors and added high-resolution HLA genotyping to study TCR occurrence patterns. In the later analysis, no new phenotypic data were used to find candidate immune exposures; instead, reliance was placed on TCR beta sequences and their occurrence across donors. An earlier analysis of around 640 of the donors used high-throughput TCR beta sequencing to judge whether each TCR beta V gene segment behaved as functional or pseudogenic. Donor age, sex, ethnicity and CMV serostatus were compiled together with the repertoire data. In a later genetic analysis, genome-wide SNP genotypes for about 60% of the 666 donors were used, and that subset was treated as a discovery cohort. All discovery cohort repertoires had been generated on a single sequencing platform. HLA typing included class I and class II loci at four-digit resolution. The number of donors typed differed by locus, with about 629-630 for A, B, C, DRB1 and DQB1, about 500 for DQA1, over 600 for DPA1, and under 490 for DPB1. Because of strong linkage in the cohort, 4 to 6 DR-DQ haplotypes were treated as single units for association and clustering. Among under 450 genotyped donors of the cohort, an average of approximately 240,000 unique TCR beta nucleotide sequences were sequenced per donor, approximately 20% of them non-productive. General conclusions and limits of the study: The sequencing pipeline was judged likely to have produced a cluster of highly shared sequence variants as a technical artifact. In a later genetic analysis, fewer N-insertions in productive TCRs were reported among donors in an Asian-associated ancestry cluster than the roughly 700-donor mean. CMV serostatus was the only immune exposure information available for the cohort. HLA typing was unavailable for some donors at each locus, so association tests used only the typed subset. In an earlier analysis of under 600 of the donors, most TCR beta V segments were observed in productive rearrangements about 90% or about 30% of the time, broadly matching IMGT annotations. The 87-base-pair reads could not distinguish some IMGT-functional V segments, including TRBV6-2 and TRBV6-3, so those segments were excluded. Roughly uniform sequencing depth across donors was assumed in presence/absence analyses, although this assumption may not hold. Because counts were too low, about 17 rarely observed V segments, including chromosome 9 orphons, were excluded from the earlier analysis of some 540 of the donors. A further reported finding was that TCR beta sequences accurately predicted the HLA-A and HLA-B alleles for most subjects in the first cohort. A later analysis associated 15,000 or so TCR beta sequences with specific HLA alleles at a false discovery rate of 0.05. A total of fewer than 200 TCR beta chains were listed by the study as associated with cytomegalovirus. A later genetic analysis associated a missense DCLRE1C variant with V-gene and J-gene trimming of TCR beta chains, and an independent cohort replicated the association. According to a later analysis, TCR association rates differed among HLA loci, with DRB1 alleles showing the most associated TCRs and HLA-C alleles showing the fewest. Most TCR sequences were seen in very few donors, while some public TCRs were found in many individuals. In a later analysis, HLA-associated TCR beta chains showed more clonal expansion and lower generation probabilities than non-associated chains that were equally common. In both the original and validation cohorts, the classifier was reported to diagnose cytomegalovirus status with high specificity and sensitivity. Several of the top co-occurrence clusters appeared to be linked to parvovirus B19, influenza, CMV and Epstein-Barr virus, according to a later analysis. In vitro tests confirmed that a few of the cytomegalovirus-associated TCR beta chains recognize cytomegalovirus antigens. The authors suggested that the approach could potentially be generalized to other disease states and immunological phenotypes. The cohort was sequenced for TCR beta chains only, and without alpha or paired-chain data the features that could be detected were limited. When HLA alleles, especially DR and DQ, strongly co-occurred, attributing TCR associations to individual alleles was difficult. Correlated functional status among segregating V segments might reflect linkage disequilibrium, but an unknown experimental factor could not be ruled out. Most CMV-associated TCR beta chains appeared to be HLA-restricted in a later analysis, and the HLA associations seemed to be driven largely by CMV exposure.

The cohort consisted of more than 650 healthy bone marrow donors. All cohort members were sampled while nominally healthy, although unrecorded immune exposures were likely present. The donor tested CMV seronegative, placing the donor among the 350 or so seronegative members of the cohort. A peripheral blood sample was collected from each donor, and TCR beta sequencing was performed on peripheral blood mononuclear cells. The Qiagen DNeasy Blood Extraction Kit was used to extract genomic DNA from the blood cell samples. The library was prepared using the immunoSEQ multiplex PCR assay. For the multiplex PCR, a mixture combining 60 forward primers for TCR Vbeta segments and 13 reverse primers for TCR Jbeta segments was used. The CDR3 region of rearranged TCR beta genes was amplified from genomic DNA by a multiplex PCR assay. Amplified TCR beta libraries were sequenced as 87-base-pair reads on the Illumina HiSeq System. Concerning the study's data processing: Across the 500 to 850 repertoires, a later analysis counted 60 million to 90 million unique TCR beta chains, approximately 12 million of which were shared by at least two donors. Raw reads were error-corrected and collapsed into unique sequences with a nearest-neighbor algorithm that merged closely related sequences to remove PCR and sequencing errors. To assign V, D and J gene segments, CDR3 sequences were aligned to IMGT reference sequences. For a sequence to be retained, a match of at least six nucleotides to both a V gene segment and a J gene segment was required. Rearrangements were classified as productive when the CDR3 lacked stop codons and remained in frame with V and J, and all other rearrangements were classified as non-productive. CDR3 was defined by IMGT convention, running from the second conserved V-encoded cysteine to the conserved J-encoded phenylalanine. The earlier analysis of about 570 of the donors excluded any sequence lacking an unambiguous match to a single V gene segment. In an earlier analysis of approximately 550 of the donors, V segments were called functional above 56.7% productive rearrangements and were called segregating when the between-donor standard deviation exceeded 5%. A statistical classification framework was built for diagnosing cytomegalovirus status from the catalog of TCR beta chain sequences. In a later analysis, V and J genes were assigned by comparing TCR nucleotide sequences against IMGT/GENE-DB human TR gene sequences. Using the TCRdist pipeline, a later analysis assigned CDR3 sequences along with most-parsimonious VDJ recombination scenarios. In a later analysis, each TCR beta chain was defined by its CDR3 amino acid sequence together with its V-gene family, and reads without a unique V-gene family were excluded. In a later analysis, approximately 640 highly shared, low-generation-probability nucleotide sequences were removed to address suspected cross-contamination and a sequencing artifact. A later analysis calculated a clonal expansion index for each public chain from normalized within-repertoire ranks of inferred template counts. In a later analysis, generation probabilities were computed using a VDJ recombination model fitted to out-of-frame rearrangements, and the results were checked against IGoR. In a later analysis, TCR-TCR, TCR-HLA and TCR-CMV co-occurrence was scored with hypergeometric tests, and a repertoire-size bias correction was applied to TCR pairs. False discovery rates were estimated in a later analysis by permuting HLA or CMV assignments 20 times. In a later analysis, co-occurring TCRs were grouped with DBSCAN, and TCRdist sequence similarity was added when clustering was performed within HLA-allele-positive subsets. For co-occurrence clustering, repertoires with fewer than 30,000 or more than 120,000 public chains were excluded, along with five or six repertoires with anomalous nucleotide sharing. Entries here come from immuneACCESS through TCRdb and include only in-frame sequences with V and J called. Some clones fail to appear in such tables; in the studies checked, an unresolved V gene covers under half of the shortfall, and the cause of the remainder is unknown. D and trimming come from the DNA, and the V and J calls and clone size come from that table. Across this sample there are some 170,000 clones, with 75% to 85% seen only once. Of the sample, 2% to 2.5% is held by the ten largest clones.

With respect to this clone: Its cognate antigen has yet to be identified. No quality values exist for individual bases; no much larger clone is one base distant.

CDR1 and CDR2, looked up from the germline V gene (reference sequence), are SGHNT and YYREEE. V drops 0 bases and J drops 2 bases, leaving 11 bases in between. The CDR3 goes from the cysteine to the phenylalanine over 15 residues. Just CDR3 DNA is preserved here, 45 bases in frame from base 1. What was sequenced was PBMCs. The chain is assembled from TRBV5-4 and TRBJ1-2; 5 matching bases give a weak D call of TRBD1. The sequence was obtained from a woman aged 25 to 39 in good health and CMV-seronegative. CDR3 loop: CASSLGQTYNYGYTF. DNA sequence: TGTGCCAGCAGCTTGGGACAGACATACAACTATGGCTACACCTTC.